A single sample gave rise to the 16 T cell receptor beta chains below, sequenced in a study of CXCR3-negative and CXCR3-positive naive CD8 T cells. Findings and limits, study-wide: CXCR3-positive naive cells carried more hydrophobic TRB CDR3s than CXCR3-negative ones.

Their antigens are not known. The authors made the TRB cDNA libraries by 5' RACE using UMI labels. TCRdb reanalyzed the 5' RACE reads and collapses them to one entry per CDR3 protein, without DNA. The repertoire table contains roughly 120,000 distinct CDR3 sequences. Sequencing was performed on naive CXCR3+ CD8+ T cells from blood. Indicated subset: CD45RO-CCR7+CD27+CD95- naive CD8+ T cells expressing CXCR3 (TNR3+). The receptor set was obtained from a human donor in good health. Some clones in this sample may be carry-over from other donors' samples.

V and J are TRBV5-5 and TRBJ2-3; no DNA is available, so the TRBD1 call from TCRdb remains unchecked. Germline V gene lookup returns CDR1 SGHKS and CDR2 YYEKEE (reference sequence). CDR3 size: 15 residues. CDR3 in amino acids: CASSLAGRGADTQYF.

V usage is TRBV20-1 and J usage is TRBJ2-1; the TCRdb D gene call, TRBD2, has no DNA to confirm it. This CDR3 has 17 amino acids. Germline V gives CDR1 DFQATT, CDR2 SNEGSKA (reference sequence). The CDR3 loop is CSARRLAGGGNRNEQFF.

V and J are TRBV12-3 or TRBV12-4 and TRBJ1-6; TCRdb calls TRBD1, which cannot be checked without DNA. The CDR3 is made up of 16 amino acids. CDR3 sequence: CASSSGQGAFVSPLHF.

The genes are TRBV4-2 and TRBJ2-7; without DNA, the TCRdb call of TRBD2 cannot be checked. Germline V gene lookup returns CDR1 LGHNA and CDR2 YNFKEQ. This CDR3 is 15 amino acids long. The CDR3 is CASSQEGGVDYEQYF.

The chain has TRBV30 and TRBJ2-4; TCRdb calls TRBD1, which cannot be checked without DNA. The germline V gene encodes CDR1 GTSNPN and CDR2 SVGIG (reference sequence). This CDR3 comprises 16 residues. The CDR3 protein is CAWSLRDILAKNIQYF.

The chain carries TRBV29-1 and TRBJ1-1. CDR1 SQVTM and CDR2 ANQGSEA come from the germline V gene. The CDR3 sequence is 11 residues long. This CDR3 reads CSVDLGTEAFF.

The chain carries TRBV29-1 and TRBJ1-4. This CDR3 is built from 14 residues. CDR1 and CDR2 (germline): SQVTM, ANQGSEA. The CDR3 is CSVGPVATNEKLFF.

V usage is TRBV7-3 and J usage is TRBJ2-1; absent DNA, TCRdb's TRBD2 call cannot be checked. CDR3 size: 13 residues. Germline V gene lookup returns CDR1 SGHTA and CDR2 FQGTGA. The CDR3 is CASTLAVGNEQFF.

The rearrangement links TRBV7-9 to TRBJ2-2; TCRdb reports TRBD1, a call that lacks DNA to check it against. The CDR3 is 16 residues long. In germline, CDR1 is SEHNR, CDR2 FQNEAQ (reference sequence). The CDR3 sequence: CASSLDWDQDTGELFF.

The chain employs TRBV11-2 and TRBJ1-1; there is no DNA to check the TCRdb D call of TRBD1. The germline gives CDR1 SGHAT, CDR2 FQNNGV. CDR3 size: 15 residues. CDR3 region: CASSLSGDQNTEAFF. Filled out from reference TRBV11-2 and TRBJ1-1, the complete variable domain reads EAGVAQSPRYKIIEKRQSVAFWCNPISGHATLYWYQQILGQGPKLLIQFQNNGVVDDSQLPKDRFSAERLKGVDSTLKIQPAKLEDSAVYLCASSLSGDQNTEAFFGQGTRLTVV.

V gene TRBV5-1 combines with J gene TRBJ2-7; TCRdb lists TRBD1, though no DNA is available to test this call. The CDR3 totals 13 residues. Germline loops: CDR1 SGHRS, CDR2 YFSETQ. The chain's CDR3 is CASSEGQGREQYF.

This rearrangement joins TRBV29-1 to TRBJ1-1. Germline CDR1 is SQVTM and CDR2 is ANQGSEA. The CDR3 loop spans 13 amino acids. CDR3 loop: CSEFRDMNTEAFF.

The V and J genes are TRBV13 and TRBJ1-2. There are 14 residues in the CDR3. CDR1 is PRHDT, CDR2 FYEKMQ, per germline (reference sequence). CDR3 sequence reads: CASSLAGIDYGYTF.

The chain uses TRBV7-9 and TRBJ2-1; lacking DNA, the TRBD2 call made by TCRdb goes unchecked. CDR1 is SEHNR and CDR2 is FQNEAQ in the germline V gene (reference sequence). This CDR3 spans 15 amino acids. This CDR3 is CASSPLAGGPHEQFF.

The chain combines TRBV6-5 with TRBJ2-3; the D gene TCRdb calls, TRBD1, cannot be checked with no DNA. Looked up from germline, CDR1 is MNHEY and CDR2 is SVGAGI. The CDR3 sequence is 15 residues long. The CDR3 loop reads CATSPTGASADTQYF.

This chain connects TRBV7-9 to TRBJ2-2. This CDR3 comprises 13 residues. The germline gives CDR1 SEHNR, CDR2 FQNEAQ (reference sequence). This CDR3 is CASRLKYSGELFF.